The next 11 T cell receptor beta chains were all read from a single sample in a study of cytomegalovirus exposure and HLA in healthy donors (dated by TCRdb to between 2016 and 2019). Library creation used the immunoSEQ multiplex PCR assay. The multiplex PCR relied on a mix of 60 forward primers for TCR Vbeta segments and 13 reverse primers for TCR Jbeta segments. Held by TCRdb, this immuneACCESS table contains in-frame sequences only and omits some clones. Under half of the omission traces to an unresolved V gene where checked; the cause of the rest is unknown. The sample table lists 120,000 to 150,000 clones, more than 70% of them with a count of one. The ten biggest clones cover more than 0.9% of the sample. The sequenced sample consisted of PBMCs. The receptors were gathered from a male donor in good health and CMV-seropositive.

This clone was counted a few times. The CDR3: CASSPGFDGQPTDTQYF. The CDR3 DNA follows: TGTGCCAGCTCACCAGGTTTCGATGGGCAACCCACAGATACGCAGTATTTT. The chain has TRBV18 and TRBJ2-3; D is unclear. Germline CDR1 KGHSH, CDR2 LQKENI. The CDR3 has 17 residues. V was cut by 2 bases and J by 2 bases, with 17 bases left in between.

The V gene is TRBV27, the J gene TRBJ2-3; 8 positions match TRBD2. The CDR3 runs 15 residues. The V gene end was trimmed by 4 bases and the J gene end by 4 bases; junction bases not matched to a gene: 7. Germline values: CDR1 MNHEY, CDR2 SMNVEV (reference sequence). The chain's CDR3 is CASSYAGGGADTQYF. CDR3 nucleotide sequence: TGTGCCAGCAGTTACGCGGGAGGTGGAGCAGATACGCAGTATTTT.

J is TRBJ1-2 and V is TRBV19; D call uncertain. The CDR3 has 14 residues. Trimming removed 3 bases from V and 2 bases from J, with 10 bases in between. The V gene's germline CDR1 is LNHDA and CDR2 SQIVND (reference sequence). The CDR3 loop is CASSMFVRNYGYTF. The CDR3 DNA is TGTGCCAGTAGTATGTTTGTGCGGAACTATGGCTACACCTTC.

V gene TRBV15 combines with J gene TRBJ1-5, with TRBD1 matching 7 bases. V shed 0 bases, J shed 4 bases, and the junction held 9 bases outside the gene matches. Germline CDR1 and CDR2: LNHNV and YYDKDF (reference sequence). This CDR3 is 17 amino acids long. The CDR3 sequence: CATSRDPTGSRNQPQHF. As DNA, the CDR3 is TGTGCCACCAGCAGAGATCCGACAGGGAGCCGGAATCAGCCCCAGCATTTT.

This rearrangement joins TRBV7-8 to TRBJ1-5; a possible D gene is TRBD1 (6 bases). The germline gives CDR1 SGHVS, CDR2 FQNEAQ. The CDR3 runs 16 residues. Trimming removed 5 bases from V and 0 bases from J, with 14 bases in between. CDR3 in amino acids: CASSVRGGGSNQPQHF. In nucleotides, the CDR3 is TGTGCCAGCAGCGTAAGAGGGGGTGGTAGCAATCAGCCCCAGCATTTT.

This clone has just one count. J is TRBJ2-5 and V is TRBV21-1; the table's TRBD2 call for D was not verified on the DNA. TRBV21-1 is labeled a pseudogene. This CDR3 has 16 amino acids. CDR3 protein: CASSKETPTSEETQYF. In DNA, the CDR3 is TGTGCCAGCAGCAAAGAAACCCCAACTTCCGAAGAGACCCAGTACTTC.

J is TRBJ2-2 and V is TRBV19, with a possible D match to TRBD1 (5 bases). This CDR3 region has 15 residues. V was cut by 6 bases and J by 6 bases, with 17 bases left in between. Per the germline V gene, CDR1 is LNHDA and CDR2 is SQIVND (reference sequence). The CDR3 reads CASRRTDTMAGELFF. The DNA for the CDR3 is TGTGCCAGTAGACGGACGGACACGATGGCCGGGGAGCTGTTTTTT.

The J gene is TRBJ1-5, the V gene TRBV11-2; a possible D gene is TRBD1 (5 bases). The V end was cut by 5 bases, the J end by 9 bases, with 20 bases between. The CDR3 consists of 15 residues. Per germline, CDR1 SGHAT and CDR2 FQNNGV. CDR3 protein: CASSQLVGGRGPQHF. The CDR3 DNA follows: TGTGCCAGCAGCCAACTTGTGGGGGGTAGAGGGCCCCAGCATTTT.

This clone appeared once. V gene TRBV19 combines with J gene TRBJ2-1, with 9 bases matching TRBD1. Per the germline V gene, CDR1 is LNHDA and CDR2 is SQIVND (reference sequence). Trimming took 6 bases from V and 7 from J; bases not matched to a gene: 10. The CDR3 totals 15 residues. The CDR3 DNA reads TGTGCCAGTAGCTCCGGGACAGGGCTTGATAATGAGCAGTTCTTC. Amino acid sequence: CASSSGTGLDNEQFF.

V and J are TRBV7-2 and TRBJ1-4, with no clear D. This CDR3 region has 15 residues. Germline-derived CDR1 and CDR2 are SGHTA and FQGNSA. V lost 7 bases to trimming and J lost 0 bases, with 12 bases between them. Written as DNA, the CDR3 is TGTGCCAGCAACATTGGAGGAGCAACTAATGAAAAACTGTTTTTT. It codes for CASNIGGATNEKLFF.

The CDR3 DNA follows: TGTGCCAGCAGTTCATTCAGGGACTACAATGAGCAGTTCTTC. Its protein product is CASSSFRDYNEQFF. The J gene is TRBJ2-1, the V gene TRBV28; tentative D call: TRBD1 (5 bases). The V gene's germline CDR1 is MDHEN and CDR2 SYDVKM. V lost 4 bases and J 3 bases, leaving 10 bases between the germline ends. The CDR3 is made up of 14 amino acids.